These T cell receptor beta chains were read from a single sample in a study of CD8 T cells in Susac syndrome. TCRdb ran MiXCR on the immunoSEQ multiplex PCR reads and lists one entry per CDR3 protein. The sample records over 80,000 distinct CDR3 sequences, approximately 95% being singletons. Sequencing input: CD8+ T cells from PBMCs. Source of these receptors: a human donor in good health. CDR3s include the opening cysteine and the closing phenylalanine or tryptophan. D genes are given only for firm matches. The size entry is marked missing in some rows and otherwise reads once, few, many or a size class.

clone_size,d_call,v_call,j_call,cdr3_nt,cdr3_aa
once,-,TRBV5-1,TRBJ2-7,TGCGCCAGCAGCTTGGGCGGGCTCAACCAGTACTTC,CASSLGGLNQYF
once,TRBD2,TRBV30,TRBJ2-3,TGTGCCTGGACTAGCGGGGAGTCGGATACGCAGTATTTT,CAWTSGESDTQYF
-,-,TRBV7-2,TRBJ1-1,TGTGCCAGCAGCCCGGAGACAGGATCGGGGACTGAAGCTTTCTTT,CASSPETGSGTEAFF
-,-,TRBV2,TRBJ2-5,TGTGCCAGCAGCATACGGTGGGAAGAGACCCAGTACTTC,CASSIRWEETQYF
-,-,TRBV5-1,TRBJ1-1,TGCGCCAGCAGCTTTAGGCAGGGAAGCACTGAAGCTTTCTTT,CASSFRQGSTEAFF
medium-sized,-,TRBV7-9,TRBJ2-3,TGTGCCAGCAGCCCTCCGGGAGTTAGCACAGATACGCAGTATTTT,CASSPPGVSTDTQYF
-,-,TRBV13,TRBJ2-1,TGTGCCAGCAGCTTAGGCGGCCAGGCAGGGGAGCAGTTCTTC,CASSLGGQAGEQFF
-,-,TRBV12-3/TRBV12-4,TRBJ1-3,TGTGCCAGCAGTTTAGGGCAGTTCCGCTCTGGAAACACCATATATTTT,CASSLGQFRSGNTIYF
-,-,TRBV27,TRBJ2-7,TGTGCCAGCAGTTTATCGAACGGGGGCGGAGGGCAGTACTTC,CASSLSNGGGGQYF
-,-,TRBV20-1,TRBJ2-7,TGCAGTGCTAGAGACCCGGGACTCAGCTCCTACGAGCAGTACTTC,CSARDPGLSSYEQYF
-,-,TRBV18,TRBJ2-2,TGTGCCAGCAAAGGGGCGGTGAACACCGGGGAGCTGTTTTTT,CASKGAVNTGELFF
once,-,TRBV25-1,TRBJ1-5,TGTGCCAGCAGTTGGGGAATCGGCAGTCAGCCCCAGCATTTT,CASSWGIGSQPQHF
-,-,TRBV28,TRBJ1-5,TGTGCCAGCAGCCATAACCCTAGTCGTAATCAGCCCCAGCATTTT,CASSHNPSRNQPQHF
-,-,TRBV29-1,TRBJ1-3,TGCAGCGTTGAAATTACGGACTCTGGAAACACCATATATTTT,CSVEITDSGNTIYF
once,TRBD2,TRBV30,TRBJ2-3,TGTGCACTGGACGCCCTGGGTGACTTCAGCGGGGGCAGCACAGATACGCAGTATTTT,CALDALGDFSGGSTDTQYF
-,TRBD1,TRBV29-1,TRBJ2-7,TGCAGCGTTGAAGGGACAGGGGGCGAGCAGTACTTC,CSVEGTGGEQYF
few,-,TRBV14,TRBJ2-7,TGTGCCAGCAGCCAAGGGTCCTACGAGCAGTACTTC,CASSQGSYEQYF
-,-,TRBV6-1,TRBJ2-5,TGTGCCAGCAGTGAAAGAGGGCAGGAAGAGACCCAGTACTTC,CASSERGQEETQYF
-,TRBD2,TRBV7-9,TRBJ2-2,TGTGCCAGCACCACTATTTGGACTAGCGGGGGACCGGACACCGGGGAGCTGTTTTTT,CASTTIWTSGGPDTGELFF
once,-,TRBV6-5,TRBJ1-1,TGTGCCAGCAGGCAGATGAACACTGAAGCTTTCTTT,CASRQMNTEAFF
-,-,TRBV19,TRBJ2-5,TGTGCCAGTTCGGACTGGAGTGGGCTCCAAGAGACCCAGTACTTC,CASSDWSGLQETQYF
-,-,TRBV6-6,TRBJ1-1,TGTGCCAGCAGGAACACTGAAGCTTTCTTT,CASRNTEAFF
-,-,TRBV30,TRBJ2-1,TGTGCCTGGGTCGAAGATACAAATGAGCAGTTCTTC,CAWVEDTNEQFF
-,-,TRBV27,TRBJ2-1,TGTGCCAGCAGTTTCGGGGCGGGTTCCTACAATGAGCAGTTCTTC,CASSFGAGSYNEQFF
once,TRBD2,TRBV29-1,TRBJ2-1,TGCAGCGTTCTAGCGGGAAATGAGCAGTTCTTC,CSVLAGNEQFF
few,TRBD2,TRBV6-6,TRBJ2-1,TGTGCCAGCAGTTACACTAGCGGGGGGGCCAATGAGCAGTTCTTC,CASSYTSGGANEQFF
-,-,TRBV3-1,TRBJ2-7,TGTGCCAGCAGCCCGAACACCTTCGAGCAGTACTTC,CASSPNTFEQYF
-,-,TRBV14,TRBJ2-6,TGTGCCAGCAGCCAATTTGGCAGACGAGACTCTGGGGCCAACGTCCTGACTTTC,CASSQFGRRDSGANVLTF
-,-,TRBV6-2/TRBV6-3,TRBJ2-1,TGTGCCAGCAGCAGTCTCGGGGGAGAAGAGTTCTTC,CASSSLGGEEFF
once,TRBD2,TRBV9,TRBJ2-5,TGTGCCAGCAGCGTATCCGGGGGGACTCAAGAGACCCAGTACTTC,CASSVSGGTQETQYF
-,-,TRBV7-9,TRBJ2-2,TGTGCCAGCAGCAAGACCGGGGAGCTGTTTTTT,CASSKTGELFF
-,TRBD2,TRBV27,TRBJ2-7,TGTGCCAGCACCCCCACCGGGGAGGGGTGGGGCGAGCAGTACTTC,CASTPTGEGWGEQYF
-,TRBD2,TRBV20-1,TRBJ2-5,TGCAGTGCTAGTTCCAGCGGGGGGCAAGAGACCCAGTACTTC,CSASSSGGQETQYF
-,TRBD1,TRBV27,TRBJ2-2,TGTGCCAGCAGGCCGGGGACAGGGGTCACCGGGGAGCTGTTTTTT,CASRPGTGVTGELFF
-,-,TRBV12-3/TRBV12-4,TRBJ2-7,TGTGCCAGCAGTTCCGAGGACGGATTCTACGAGCAGTACTTC,CASSSEDGFYEQYF
-,-,TRBV7-2,TRBJ2-7,TGTGCCAGCAGCGGGGCGGGACCTTTCGGCGAGCAGTACTTC,CASSGAGPFGEQYF
-,-,TRBV4-1,TRBJ2-3,TGCGCCAGCAGCCAAGTCCTCCGCGGGGGCCCAGATACGCAGTATTTT,CASSQVLRGGPDTQYF
-,-,TRBV7-9,TRBJ2-2,TGTGCCAGCAGCGGCAGGGCCGGGGAGCTGTTTTTT,CASSGRAGELFF
-,TRBD1,TRBV29-1,TRBJ1-2,TGCAGCGTCCAGGGGGAATATGGCTACACCTTC,CSVQGEYGYTF
-,-,TRBV30,TRBJ2-7,TGTGCCTGGAGTGTACTCCAGACAGACGCGCAGTACTTC,CAWSVLQTDAQYF
-,TRBD1,TRBV20-1,TRBJ2-7,TGCAGTGCTGCTTACGGGACAGGGGGAATTTGGGAGCAGTACTTC,CSAAYGTGGIWEQYF
-,-,TRBV5-1,TRBJ2-7,TGCGCCAGCAGCTTAGGTACAGTTTCCTACGAGCAGTACTTC,CASSLGTVSYEQYF
-,-,TRBV20-1,TRBJ1-2,TGCAGTGCTAGAGATCGCTTGACAGGCGGCTATGGCTACACCTTC,CSARDRLTGGYGYTF
-,TRBD1,TRBV5-8,TRBJ2-7,TGTGCCAGCAGCCCCGCAGGGGGTACCTACGAGCAGTACTTC,CASSPAGGTYEQYF
-,-,TRBV12-3/TRBV12-4,TRBJ1-5,TGTGCCAGCAGTTTAGGCCCGACAGGCGCCCTCAATCAGCCCCAGCATTTT,CASSLGPTGALNQPQHF
-,-,TRBV6-5,TRBJ2-7,TGTGCCAGCAGTTACGGGGACGGTGCTACCTACGAGCAGTACTTC,CASSYGDGATYEQYF
-,-,TRBV12-5,TRBJ2-7,TGTGCTAGTGGTTTGGTTACAGGGTCTGAGGGATACGAGCAGTACTTC,CASGLVTGSEGYEQYF
-,-,TRBV12-3/TRBV12-4,TRBJ2-2,TGTGCCAGCAGTTGGGCCCCCAATAACGGGGAGCTGTTTTTT,CASSWAPNNGELFF
-,-,TRBV29-1,TRBJ2-7,TGCAGCGCCCGAGGAGGCGACACCTACGAGCAGTACTTC,CSARGGDTYEQYF
once,-,TRBV20-1,TRBJ2-7,TGCAGTGCTAGCGGGGGCAGCGTAGGCGAGCAGTACTTC,CSASGGSVGEQYF
-,TRBD2,TRBV19,TRBJ2-3,TGTGCCAGTACTCCAGCGGGGACCCCAGATACGCAGTATTTT,CASTPAGTPDTQYF
-,-,TRBV4-1,TRBJ1-4,TGCGCCAGCACCCATGCGGCAGGAGAATCGGAAAAACTGTTTTTT,CASTHAAGESEKLFF
-,TRBD1,TRBV5-6,TRBJ1-1,TGTGCCAGCAGCCCACAGGGGGGGGCTGAAGCTTTCTTT,CASSPQGGAEAFF
-,TRBD1,TRBV25-1,TRBJ2-1,TGTGCCAGCAGTGAGGCGACAGGGGACAATAATGAGCAGTTCTTC,CASSEATGDNNEQFF
-,-,TRBV4-1,TRBJ2-7,TGCGCCAGCAGCCAAGACGGACCGCTCACCTACGAGCAGTACTTC,CASSQDGPLTYEQYF
-,TRBD1,TRBV15,TRBJ2-1,TGTGCCACCAGCAGACCGGACAGGGGGCGCGATGAGCAGTTCTTC,CATSRPDRGRDEQFF
-,TRBD2,TRBV7-2,TRBJ2-5,TGTGCCAGCAGCTTAGTCGCGGGCGGGGGGAAAGAGACCCAGTACTTC,CASSLVAGGGKETQYF
-,-,TRBV7-9,TRBJ2-7,TGTGCCAGCAGCTTAACAGAGAGCTCCTACGAGCAGTACTTC,CASSLTESSYEQYF
-,-,TRBV7-9,TRBJ1-2,TGTGCCAGCAGCTTATTAGAGGGGGAAGGCTACACCTTC,CASSLLEGEGYTF